This T cell receptor beta chain appears in the sequencing data of a study of shared clonotypes between healthy human individuals (TCRdb year 2020). In terms of the full investigation: The cohort comprised a couple of women and a few men aged 18 to 49 years. For each donor, CD4 naive and CD4 memory were each given three plates, CD8 naive was given two plates, and CD8 memory was given one plate. To estimate repertoire size and how much clonotypes are shared between individuals, the study performed deep sequencing of blood TCR repertoires from a handful of healthy adults. To increase sequencing depth and limit assay-specific biases, different laboratories used diverse techniques to prepare libraries and sequence TCR repertoires. Per donor, leukapheresis produced somewhere between about 0.9 and 9 billion PBMCs.

Donors were healthy HIV-negative adults with no recently reported acute infections or vaccinations. Every donor was a Caucasian adult residing in Nashville, Tennessee, USA. CD4+ T cells were enriched by magnetic negative selection, after which naive cells were positively selected on CD45RA and the negative fraction was taken as the memory subset. Blood was obtained by leukapheresis, after which PBMCs were separated by Ficoll-Histopaque density gradient centrifugation and cryopreserved in liquid nitrogen vapor phase. Purity and quantity of every magnetically sorted T cell population were checked by analytical flow cytometry. Genomic DNA was isolated from each sorted fraction and quantified by UV absorbance on a Nanodrop 2000c. Using the deep immunoSEQ assay, multiplex PCR amplified TCR CDR3 regions from genomic DNA. For each cell subset, the extracted genomic DNA was distributed evenly across all wells of several immunoSEQ 96-well plates, and each plate served as one replicate. For sorted subsets, about 0.2 ug genomic DNA, equal to about 30,000 T cell genomes, was loaded into each replicate PCR. The purified libraries were quantified using a Qubit 3.0 fluorometer, sized with a Bioanalyzer 2100, and then quantified again using the KAPA Library Quantification kit. Each immunoSEQ 96-well plate was sequenced on its own single-read 150-cycle Illumina NextSeq 550 flow cell. The paper's processing steps were these. Because the immunoSEQ output held only junctional sequences and lacked quality scores, the filtering could not match the filtering applied to full-length reads. Sequences were annotated with PyIR, a Python wrapper for IgBLAST v1.9, using IMGT germline references to assign V/J genes and CDR3. Reads were filtered out if the reads had weak V/J assignments (E-value above 1e-6), no CDR3, stop codons, out-of-frame junctions, or ambiguous translated residues. V3J clonotypes were defined by identical inferred V gene, J gene, and CDR3 amino acid sequence. Percentage overlap between repertoires was calculated by dividing the number of shared unique clonotypes by the size of the smaller repertoire. Richness of each repertoire was evaluated using RTK rarefaction, the Chao1 estimator, and Recon v2.1 estimates of unobserved clonotypes. OLGA was used to compute generation probabilities for all TCRbeta clonotypes that the gDNA method yielded from a handful of donors. Sourced from immuneACCESS, this table was stored by TCRdb with only in-frame sequences that have V and J called. A share of the clones is absent; for the studies checked, an unresolved V gene accounts for under half, and the remainder has no known explanation. V, J and clone size derive from that table, while D and trimming were established from the DNA sequence. Recorded for this sample are about 2.3 million clones; 85% to 95% of them occurred a single time. Roughly 0.36% of the sample lies in the top ten.

What the study reported, not specific to this receptor: Across a handful of donors, around 5% of naive CD4, around 3.3% of naive CD8, roughly 2.3% of memory CD4, and around 0.4% of memory CD8 clonotypes were shared. Even with the large sequencing depth, rarefaction of the sorted-subset datasets indicated that sequencing was incomplete. Naive subsets generally had larger estimated clonotype richness than memory subsets did. Pairwise subsampling indicated that sequencing depth was expected to affect the degree of clonotype sharing among donors. Sampling was limited to blood, and TCR repertoires in tissue likely differ from TCR repertoires in blood. Because the study included only a small number of donors, the genetic and exposure-history diversity represented was limited. Higher generation probabilities were observed for clonotypes shared by all four sorted-subset donors than for non-shared clonotypes.

Regarding this clone: Its antigen is not yet known. One base away there is no much larger clone; base qualities are not given.

Trimming removed 8 bases from V and 3 bases from J, leaving 11 bases between the germline ends. From its cysteine to its phenylalanine, the CDR3 spans 13 amino acids. The retained sequence is limited to the CDR3, 39 bases, with the frame set at the first base. The germline V gene sets CDR1 to SNHLY and CDR2 to FYNNEI. The V and J segments used are TRBV2 and TRBJ2-1, and possibly TRBD2, on 5 matching bases. The TCR sequence derives from a man between 18 and 29 years old in good health. Some clones in this sample may be carry-over from other donors' samples. The specimen was naive CD4+ T cells from PBMCs. What this sample's cell subset or site label stands for: CD45RA+ positively selected. CDR3 loop: CASGAARYNEQFF. The DNA sequence is as follows: TGTGCCAGCGGAGCGGCGCGCTACAATGAGCAGTTCTTC.